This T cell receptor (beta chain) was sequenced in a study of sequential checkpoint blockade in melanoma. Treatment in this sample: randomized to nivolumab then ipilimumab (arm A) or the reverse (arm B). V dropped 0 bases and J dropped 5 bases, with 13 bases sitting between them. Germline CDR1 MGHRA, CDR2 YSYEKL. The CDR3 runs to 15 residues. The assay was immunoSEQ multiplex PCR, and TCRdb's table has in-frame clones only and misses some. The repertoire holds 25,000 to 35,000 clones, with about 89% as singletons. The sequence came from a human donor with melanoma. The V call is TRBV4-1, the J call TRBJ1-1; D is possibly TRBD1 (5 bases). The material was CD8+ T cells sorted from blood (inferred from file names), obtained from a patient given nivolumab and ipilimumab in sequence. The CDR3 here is CASSQEGHRGTEAFF. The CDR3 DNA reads TGCGCCAGCAGCCAAGAGGGGCACCGGGGGACTGAAGCTTTCTTT.